The rows below give T cell receptor beta chains drawn from one sample of a study of blood T cell repertoires in COVID-19. The assay was immunoSEQ multiplex PCR, and TCRdb's table has in-frame clones only and misses some. The top ten clones hold roughly 8.4% of a sample with fewer than 250,000 clones, around 90% of them seen once. Material: PBMCs or T cells enriched from blood (not recorded which). These receptors were collected from a woman aged 18-29 years who had recovered from COVID-19. The CDR3 runs from the conserved cysteine through the conserved F or W. Fields, in order: V gene, clone size, D gene, J gene, CDR3 DNA, CDR3 protein. A D gene is named only where the DNA matches it firmly. Only some rows state a clone size, as once, few, many or a class for expanded clones.

TRBV10-3,-,-,TRBJ1-1,TGTGCCATCAGTCGCGGCACGGCAACTGAAGCTTTCTTT,CAISRGTATEAFF
TRBV20-1,-,-,TRBJ2-7,TGCAGTGCTAGAGTGGGGGCCGAGCAGTACTTC,CSARVGAEQYF
TRBV23-1,-,-,TRBJ2-7,TGCGCCAGCACCTGGGGCCTATTCTTCTACGAGCAGTACTTC,CASTWGLFFYEQYF
TRBV5-1,-,TRBD1,TRBJ2-2,TGCGCCAGCAGCTTCAGGACAGGGGACACCGGGGAGCTGTTTTTT,CASSFRTGDTGELFF
TRBV2,-,-,TRBJ1-2,TGTGCCAGCGGGGGGGCGGCTGGCTACACCTTC,CASGGAAGYTF
TRBV27,-,TRBD1,TRBJ2-7,TGTGCCAGCAGTTATAGTGGTGGGACAGGGTTCTACGAGCAGTACTTC,CASSYSGGTGFYEQYF
TRBV28,-,TRBD1,TRBJ1-6,TGTGCCAGCAGGACAGGGGAAGGTTCACCCCTCCACTTT,CASRTGEGSPLHF
TRBV5-6,-,-,TRBJ1-4,TGTGCCAGCAGCCCGAGGACAGCAGGTGAAAAACTGTTTTTT,CASSPRTAGEKLFF
TRBV7-6,-,TRBD1,TRBJ2-7,TGTGCCAGCAGCTTAGGAACCGCGGGACAGGTCTACGAGCAGTACTTC,CASSLGTAGQVYEQYF
TRBV28,-,-,TRBJ1-1,TGTGCCAGCAGCCAGGGGTGGGGGGCTTTCTTT,CASSQGWGAFF
TRBV28,-,TRBD2,TRBJ2-7,TGTGCCAGCACCACGGGGAGACTAGCGGGGGACTACGAGCAGTACTTC,CASTTGRLAGDYEQYF
TRBV4-1,-,-,TRBJ1-4,TGCGCCAGCAGCCGCGGACCCGGGACATCGACAACTAATGAAAAACTGTTTTTT,CASSRGPGTSTTNEKLFF
TRBV12-5,-,-,TRBJ1-2,TGTGCTAGTGGTACAGGACAGTCTGCCTTTAACTATGGCTACACCTTC,CASGTGQSAFNYGYTF
TRBV27,-,-,TRBJ1-1,TGTGCCAGCAGTACCAGCGGACGCACTGAAGCTTTCTTT,CASSTSGRTEAFF
TRBV9,-,-,TRBJ1-4,TGTGCCAGCAGCACAGGGAACGCTAATGAAAAACTGTTTTTT,CASSTGNANEKLFF
TRBV5-1,-,TRBD1,TRBJ1-6,TGCGCCAGCAGCGTGCCGGGACAGGGAGATTCACCCCTCCACTTT,CASSVPGQGDSPLHF
TRBV4-2,few,-,TRBJ2-1,TGTGCCAGCAGCTTCGGGAGTGAGCAGTTCTTC,CASSFGSEQFF
TRBV19,-,TRBD1,TRBJ1-6,TGTGCCAGTACGAACCGGGACAGCCCAAATTCACCCCTCCACTTT,CASTNRDSPNSPLHF
TRBV5-1,-,-,TRBJ1-2,TGCGCCAGCAGCTCGGGAGGTCTGGAGGACTATGGCTACACCTTC,CASSSGGLEDYGYTF
TRBV25-1,-,-,TRBJ2-1,TGTGCCAGCAGTGAGATCCGGGGAGCCTACAATGAGCAGTTCTTC,CASSEIRGAYNEQFF
TRBV7-9,-,-,TRBJ2-2,TGTGCCAGCAGCTTGCAGGGGAACACCGGGGAGCTGTTTTTT,CASSLQGNTGELFF
TRBV29-1,-,TRBD1,TRBJ1-6,TGCAGCGTTGCAGGGGGCCTAGATTCACCCCTCCACTTT,CSVAGGLDSPLHF
TRBV7-9,-,TRBD1,TRBJ2-7,TGTGCCAGCAGCTTAGGGGACCGGGACAGGGTGTCCTACGAGCAGTACTTC,CASSLGDRDRVSYEQYF
TRBV6-6,-,TRBD1,TRBJ2-7,TGTGCCAGCAGTAGACAGGGTTTCGAGCAGTACTTC,CASSRQGFEQYF
TRBV24-1,-,-,TRBJ2-1,TGTGCCACCAGTGATTTCTCGGGGCAGGGGGGTCCCAATGAGCAGTTCTTC,CATSDFSGQGGPNEQFF
TRBV4-2,-,-,TRBJ1-5,TGTGCCAGCAGCCAAGCCCGGGACACCCCCCAGCCCCAGCATTTT,CASSQARDTPQPQHF
TRBV15,-,TRBD1,TRBJ1-3,TGTGCCACCAGCAGAGGGGACAGAAGCTCTGGAAACACCATATATTTT,CATSRGDRSSGNTIYF
TRBV19,-,-,TRBJ1-2,TGTGCCAGTAGTACAGGGGAAGTAATGAGATACGGCTACACCTTC,CASSTGEVMRYGYTF
TRBV18,-,-,TRBJ1-2,TGTGCCAGTACAGATAGACAAGACTATGGCTACACCTTC,CASTDRQDYGYTF
TRBV6-5,-,-,TRBJ2-2,TGTGCCAGCCCCGGAAGGACAGAGACCGGGGAGCTGTTTTTT,CASPGRTETGELFF
TRBV5-1,-,TRBD1,TRBJ1-6,TGCGCCAGCAGCTCGGGGACAGCCAATTCACCCCTCCACTTT,CASSSGTANSPLHF
TRBV5-1,once,TRBD1,TRBJ1-1,TGCGCCAGCAGCCCCGGGACAGGGATCGGGTACACTGAAGCTTTCTTT,CASSPGTGIGYTEAFF
TRBV7-9,-,-,TRBJ1-1,TGTGCCAGCAGCCTCCCGCAGACTGAAGCTTTCTTT,CASSLPQTEAFF
TRBV2,-,TRBD1,TRBJ1-1,TGTGCCAGCAGAAATAGGGACAGTTCCTTGAACACTGAAGCTTTCTTT,CASRNRDSSLNTEAFF
TRBV10-3,-,-,TRBJ1-2,TGTGCCATCAGTGGTCGACAGAAATTCTATGGCTACACCTTC,CAISGRQKFYGYTF
TRBV28,-,-,TRBJ2-7,TGTGCCAGCAGTTTACTTTTCGGGACTTCCTACGAGCAGTACTTC,CASSLLFGTSYEQYF
TRBV28,-,-,TRBJ2-5,TGTGCCAGCAGGGTGGGAGGTAAAGAGACCCAGTACTTC,CASRVGGKETQYF
TRBV27,-,TRBD1,TRBJ1-5,TGTGCCAGCAGGCCCGGGACAGGAGGATCCTATAGCAATCAGCCCCAGCATTTT,CASRPGTGGSYSNQPQHF
TRBV25-1,-,TRBD2,TRBJ2-5,TGTGCCAGCAGTAGCGGGGGGGAGACCCAGTACTTC,CASSSGGETQYF
TRBV19,-,TRBD1,TRBJ1-2,TGTGCCAGTAGCTCAGACAGGGGGCAAAACTATGGCTACACCTTC,CASSSDRGQNYGYTF
TRBV5-1,-,TRBD1,TRBJ1-2,TGCGCCAGCAGCCGGGACAGGGGTTTTGATGGCTACACCTTC,CASSRDRGFDGYTF
TRBV9,-,-,TRBJ2-3,TGTGCCAGTTCAGGGGGGAGCACAGATACGCAGTATTTT,CASSGGSTDTQYF
TRBV9,-,-,TRBJ2-4,TGTGCCAGCAGCACGGAAGGGCAGGGGATAGACATTCAGTACTTC,CASSTEGQGIDIQYF
TRBV14,-,-,TRBJ1-6,TGTGCCAGCAGCTCAGACTCCGGCCGGTCCTATAATTCACCCCTCCACTTT,CASSSDSGRSYNSPLHF
TRBV30,-,-,TRBJ2-2,TGTGCCTGGACGCCAGGGGTCACCGGGGAGCTGTTTTTT,CAWTPGVTGELFF
TRBV4-1,-,TRBD2,TRBJ2-3,TGCGCCAGCAGCCAGTCCGGGACTAGCGGGGGGACCGTCACAGATACGCAGTATTTT,CASSQSGTSGGTVTDTQYF
TRBV24-1,-,-,TRBJ2-4,TGTGCCACCCTTGAGGCAGGGCCCAAAGGTTTAGGCAAAAACATTCAGTACTTC,CATLEAGPKGLGKNIQYF
TRBV6-5,-,-,TRBJ2-5,TGTGCCAGCGGGGCGTACCAAGAGACCCAGTACTTC,CASGAYQETQYF
TRBV5-1,-,TRBD2,TRBJ2-5,TGCGCCCGCAGCTTTGGGCGGGGGGGAGAAACACAAGAGACCCAGTACTTC,CARSFGRGGETQETQYF
TRBV6-6,-,TRBD2,TRBJ2-3,TGTGCCAGCAGCCTCGGCAGCGGGGGGACAGATACGCAGTATTTT,CASSLGSGGTDTQYF
TRBV19,few,TRBD1,TRBJ2-2,TGTGCCACCTTGGACAGGAGGACCGGGGAGCTGTTTTTT,CATLDRRTGELFF
TRBV6-1,-,TRBD1,TRBJ1-1,TGTGCCAGCAGTGAAAACTCGTTGGAGGGGGCTGGCACTGAAGCTTTCTTT,CASSENSLEGAGTEAFF
TRBV28,-,TRBD1,TRBJ2-7,TGTGCCAGCAGTATCGTAGGGGCGGGACAGGGTTCCTACGAGCAGTACTTC,CASSIVGAGQGSYEQYF
TRBV2,-,-,TRBJ1-2,TGTGCCAGCAGTGGAGGACTTTATGGTTATGGCTACACCTTC,CASSGGLYGYGYTF
TRBV19,-,-,TRBJ1-4,TGTGCCAGTAGAGGACAAGGGTCTGGAGAAAAACTGTTTTTT,CASRGQGSGEKLFF
TRBV9,-,-,TRBJ1-1,TGTGCCAGCAGCGTAAGTGGGGGGGACACTGAAGCTTTCTTT,CASSVSGGDTEAFF
TRBV5-1,-,-,TRBJ2-5,TGCGCCAGCAGCTCCCAGGCGGGGGCCTTAGAGACCCAGTACTTC,CASSSQAGALETQYF
TRBV24-1,-,-,TRBJ2-5,TGTGCCACCAGTGACCGGACAACTCAAGAGACCCAGTACTTC,CATSDRTTQETQYF
TRBV5-8,once,TRBD1,TRBJ1-6,TGTGCCAGCAGCGTCCAGGGGGGCTCACCCCTCCACTTT,CASSVQGGSPLHF
TRBV9,-,-,TRBJ1-2,TGTGCCAGCAGCGTAGGGGTAGCTGGTCCTAACTATGGCTACACCTTC,CASSVGVAGPNYGYTF